This paragraph covers one T cell receptor (beta chain) sequence. The antigen remains undetermined. Losses at the gene ends were 0 bases for V and 2 bases for J; bases not matched to a gene: 7. CDR3 length: 16 amino acids. Germline CDR1 and CDR2: SGHAT and FQNNGV. Libraries were prepared by immunoSEQ multiplex PCR; TCRdb keeps only in-frame clonotypes and omits some of them. The repertoire holds 2 million to 3 million clones, with approximately 94% as singletons. These data belong to a study of shared clonotypes between healthy human individuals. Study-level points and caveats: Inspection by rarefaction showed sorted-subset sequencing to be incomplete despite large depth.

The chain combines TRBV11-2 with TRBJ2-7; TRBD2 matches 7 bases. The specimen was naive CD4+ T cells from PBMCs. Subset defined: CD45RA+ positively selected. This sequence originates from a man aged 18 to 30 in good health. Some clones in this sample may be carry-over from other donors' samples. As DNA, the CDR3 is TGTGCCAGCAGCTTAGATCGGACTAGAAGGACCTACGAGCAGTACTTC. Its protein is CASSLDRTRRTYEQYF.